This TCR beta chain is drawn from a study of regulatory T cells in long-lasting Graves disease. Construction of TCR beta libraries relied on iRepertoire HTBI primers and on Arm-PCR targeting CDR3 regions. TCRdb re-derived calls from the multiplex PCR reads in MiXCR, one entry per CDR3 protein. The profile shows some 400,000 distinct CDR3 sequences, 14% to 15% of them singletons. This clonotype was detected ten times or more. Its target is unknown. Findings of the study overall: Favored usage of TRBV28, TRBJ1-2 and TRBJ2-5 was recorded in persistent disease.

This CDR3 contains 16 residues. J was trimmed by 2 bases and V by 7 bases; bases with no gene match: 10. Indicated time point: newly diagnosed GD, antithyroid drugs for less than 3 months. RNA from PBMCs was the source of the TCR library. The sample was also linked to a second study, of T cells in Graves' hyperthyroidism and ophthalmopathy.

V gene TRBV12-3 or TRBV12-4 combines with J gene TRBJ2-1, with 8 bases identical to TRBD2. The clonotype originates from a woman aged 25 to 39 with Graves disease. The starting material was peripheral blood mononuclear cells (PBMCs), obtained at new diagnosis, from a patient treated with antithyroid drugs. This CDR3 is CASTMGAGGTYNEQFF. For the CDR3, the DNA is TGTGCCAGCACCATGGGGGCGGGAGGTACCTACAATGAGCAGTTCTTC.